The 5 T cell receptor beta chains reported below all come from one sample, sequenced in a study of Graves' ophthalmopathy and Graves' hyperthyroidism. Scientists amplified the TCR beta CDR3 regions from RNA transcripts. An initial RT-PCR round employing HTBI primers preceded a second-round multiplex PCR. In TCRdb, the multiplex PCR reads were re-called with MiXCR into one record per CDR3 protein. The sample records 400,000 to 500,000 distinct CDR3 sequences, approximately 21% being singletons. Sequences were obtained from peripheral blood. The receptors originated from a woman under 30 with stable Graves' hyperthyroidism.

There are many counts of this clonotype. This chain links TRBV7-9 with TRBJ2-5; D call uncertain. Germline CDR1 SEHNR, CDR2 FQNEAQ (reference sequence). The CDR3 loop spans 13 amino acids. Trimming shortened V by 5 bases and J by 2 bases, and 9 bases separated the two germline ends. As DNA, the CDR3 is TGTGCCAGCAGCGGGTCGGTGCAAGAGACCCAGTACTTC. It codes for CASSGSVQETQYF.

This clonotype was picked up many times. The chain is built from TRBV19 and TRBJ2-2, with D tentatively TRBD2 (6 bases). The length of the CDR3 is 16 residues. Germline V gene data show CDR1 as LNHDA and CDR2 as SQIVND (reference sequence). The V and J ends lost 4 bases and 6 bases respectively, with 18 bases between them. The CDR3 bases are TGTGCCAGTAGTACTCCTAGCGCCCTCGGGGCCGGGGAGCTGTTTTTT. Translation gives CASSTPSALGAGELFF.

This clonotype has ten or more counts. V is TRBV28 and J is TRBJ2-7; D gene uncertain. V lost 5 bases and J lost 7, with 15 bases in between. The CDR3 loop spans 13 amino acids. Germline-derived CDR1 and CDR2 are MDHEN and SYDVKM. The DNA of the CDR3 is TGTGCCAGCAGTGAAGGAGACGGGTCGGAGCAGTACTTC. Translation gives CASSEGDGSEQYF.

This clonotype occurred many times. The chain employs TRBV7-8 and TRBJ2-7; TRBD1 aligns across 7 bases. With 5 bases clipped from V and 4 bases from J, the junction kept 8 bases outside the gene matches. The CDR3 has 14 residues. From germline, CDR1 is SGHVS and CDR2 FQNEAQ. The CDR3 nucleotides read TGTGCCAGCAGCGAAGGACGCAGGGGGTACGAGCAGTACTTC. Translated: CASSEGRRGYEQYF.

Many counts were recorded for this clonotype. The chain recombines TRBV5-1 with TRBJ1-1; 7 nucleotides align to TRBD1. Germline V lookup: CDR1 SGHRS, CDR2 YFSETQ. V was pared by 1 base and J by 5 bases, with 11 bases of the junction left unmatched. The CDR3 runs 16 residues. CDR3 sequence: CASSLNSLARGTEAFF. Written as DNA, the CDR3 is TGCGCCAGCAGCTTGAATAGCTTGGCCAGGGGGACTGAAGCTTTCTTT.